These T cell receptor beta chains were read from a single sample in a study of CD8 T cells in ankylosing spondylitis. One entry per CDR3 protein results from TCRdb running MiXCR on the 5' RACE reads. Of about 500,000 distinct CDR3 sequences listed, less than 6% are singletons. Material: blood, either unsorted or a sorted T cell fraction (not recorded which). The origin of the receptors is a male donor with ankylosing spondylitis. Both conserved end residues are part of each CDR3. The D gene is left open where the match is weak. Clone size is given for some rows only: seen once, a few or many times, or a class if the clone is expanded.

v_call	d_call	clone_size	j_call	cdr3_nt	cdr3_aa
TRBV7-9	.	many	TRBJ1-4	TGTGCCAGCACCACCTGGGGGGACAAAGAAAAACTGTTTTTT	CASTTWGDKEKLFF
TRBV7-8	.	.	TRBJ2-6	TGTGCCAGCAGCCTCCGATCGTGGGGCAGTGGGGCCAACGTCCTGACTTTC	CASSLRSWGSGANVLTF
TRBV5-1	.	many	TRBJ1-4	TGCGCCAGCAGCTCCACGGACCAGGGGATAGAAAAACTGTTTTTT	CASSSTDQGIEKLFF
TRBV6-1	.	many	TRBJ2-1	TGTGCCAGCAGCCTGGTCAGGGGCCCTTACAATGAGCAGTTCTTC	CASSLVRGPYNEQFF
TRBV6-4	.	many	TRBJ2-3	TGTGCCACCCGATCCCGGGGGCCCACAGATACGCAGTATTTT	CATRSRGPTDTQYF
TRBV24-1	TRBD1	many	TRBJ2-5	TGTGCCACCAGTGATACACCGGGACAGGGTCCGGAGACCCAGTACTTC	CATSDTPGQGPETQYF
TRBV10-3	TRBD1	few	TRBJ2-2	TGTGCCATCAGGGACCGGACAGGGGAGAACACCGGGGAGCTGTTTTTT	CAIRDRTGENTGELFF
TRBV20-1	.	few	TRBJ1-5	TGCAGTGCTAGGTATTTACGGAGCAATCAGCCCCAGCATTTT	CSARYLRSNQPQHF
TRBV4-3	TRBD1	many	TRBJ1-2	TGCGCCAGCAGCCAGGATTCGATGGGACAGGGGGACTATGGCTACACCTTC	CASSQDSMGQGDYGYTF
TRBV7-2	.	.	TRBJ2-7	TGTGCCAGCAGCCCACAGGCCACCTCCTACGAGCAGTACTTC	CASSPQATSYEQYF